These T cell receptor beta chains were read from a single sample in a study of control samples from healthy donors and cancer patients. Generated by immunoSEQ multiplex PCR, the TCRdb table keeps only in-frame clones and is missing some. Counted here are about 61,000 clones, around 90% occurring once; the ten biggest clones make up 5.5% to 7%. The sequenced material came from PBMCs. Receptors were obtained from a man between 60 and 75 years old with colorectal cancer. Each CDR3 is given with its conserved first and last residue. A D gene is named only where the DNA matches it firmly. Clone size is given for some rows only: seen once, a few or many times, or a class if the clone is expanded.

-	-	TRBV7-3	TRBJ1-1	TGTGCCAGCAGGTCCGGGAACACTGAAGCTTTCTTT	CASRSGNTEAFF
-	TRBD1	TRBV2	TRBJ2-1	TGTGCCAGCACTGGGACAGGGGGGAGGGATGAGCAGTTCTTC	CASTGTGGRDEQFF
-	TRBD1	TRBV5-6	TRBJ1-5	TGTGCCAGCAGCTTTCGAGGGGGCTATATCAATCAGCCCCAGCATTTT	CASSFRGGYINQPQHF
-	-	TRBV5-1	TRBJ1-1	TGCGCCAGCAGCTTGGGGGGAGTGAACACTGAAGCTTTCTTT	CASSLGGVNTEAFF
-	TRBD2	TRBV7-9	TRBJ2-3	TGTGCCAGCAGCGAAGGGACTAGCAGAGATACGCAGTATTTT	CASSEGTSRDTQYF
-	-	TRBV30	TRBJ1-3	TGTGCCTGGAGTGTAGGCTCTGGAAACACCATATATTTT	CAWSVGSGNTIYF
-	-	TRBV28	TRBJ2-2	TGTGCCAGCAGAAAGCGGGCCGGGGAGCTGTTTTTT	CASRKRAGELFF
-	-	TRBV7-2	TRBJ2-7	TGTGCCAGCAGCTTAGGGGGAGCCGGGGACGAGCAGTACTTC	CASSLGGAGDEQYF
once	-	TRBV18	TRBJ2-2	TGTGCCAGCTCAACCACCGGGGAGCTGTTTTTT	CASSTTGELFF
once	-	TRBV19	TRBJ2-1	TGTGCCACCCAACCGGGGAGGCAAGCCTACAATGAGCAGTTCTTC	CATQPGRQAYNEQFF
-	-	TRBV9	TRBJ2-2	TGTGCCAGCAGCGCACGGAGCAGAACTACCGGGGAGCTGTTTTTT	CASSARSRTTGELFF
-	-	TRBV3-1/TRBV3-2	TRBJ2-1	TGTGCCAGCAGCCAAGGTAGGCTACAAAACAATGAGCAGTTCTTC	CASSQGRLQNNEQFF
-	-	TRBV3-1/TRBV3-2	TRBJ1-1	TGTGCCAGCAGCCAAGATCCTACAGGGCGTGAAGCTTTCTTT	CASSQDPTGREAFF
-	-	TRBV19	TRBJ2-3	TGTGCCAGTAGTATGGGCCAGGGGACAGATACGCAGTATTTT	CASSMGQGTDTQYF
-	-	TRBV30	TRBJ2-6	TGTGCCTGGAGCCAGACTAGCTCTGGGGCCAACGTCCTGACTTTC	CAWSQTSSGANVLTF
few	-	TRBV12-3/TRBV12-4	TRBJ1-1	TGTGCCAGCAGCCACGGGTCCTACACTGAAGCTTTCTTT	CASSHGSYTEAFF
-	-	TRBV2	TRBJ1-1	TGTGCCAGCAGGTACACTGAAGCTTTCTTT	CASRYTEAFF
-	-	TRBV28	TRBJ2-5	TGTGCCAGCAGAGCACAGGGACCCCAAGAGACCCAGTACTTC	CASRAQGPQETQYF
-	-	TRBV7-2	TRBJ2-2	TGTGCCAGCAGCTCCAGAAGGGGCGGGGAGCTGTTTTTT	CASSSRRGGELFF
-	-	TRBV11-2	TRBJ1-6	TGTGCCAGCAGCAGGATAATCGACAGAACTGGGTCCTATAATTCACCCCTCCACTTT	CASSRIIDRTGSYNSPLHF
-	-	TRBV5-1	TRBJ2-1	TGCGCCAGCAGCTCAAGCGGAGGGACCTACAATGAGCAGTTCTTC	CASSSSGGTYNEQFF
once	TRBD1	TRBV28	TRBJ2-1	TGTGCCAGCACCCCGGACAGGGGGCGCCGCCATGAGCAGTTCTTC	CASTPDRGRRHEQFF
-	-	TRBV7-9	TRBJ2-3	TGTGCCAGCAGCTTAAGACGGGTACCCAGCACAGATACGCAGTATTTT	CASSLRRVPSTDTQYF
few	TRBD2	TRBV19	TRBJ2-4	TGTGCCAGTACCTCTTTCAGCGGGGGGGCCAAAAACATTCAGTACTTC	CASTSFSGGAKNIQYF
-	TRBD1	TRBV5-1	TRBJ1-5	TGCGCCAGCAGCCCTGACTCGACAGGGGGCGCGCCCCAGCATTTT	CASSPDSTGGAPQHF
-	-	TRBV6-5	TRBJ2-3	TGTGCCAGCAGCCTAAAAGGGACGCAGTATTTT	CASSLKGTQYF
-	TRBD2	TRBV4-2	TRBJ2-1	TGTGCCAGCAGCCAAATCTCTGGGCTAGCGGGGGGGAACGTTGGTGAGCAGTTCTTC	CASSQISGLAGGNVGEQFF
-	-	TRBV20-1	TRBJ2-2	TGCAGTGCTAGTCCCGCAGGGATCACCGGGGAGCTGTTTTTT	CSASPAGITGELFF
-	-	TRBV5-1	TRBJ2-7	TGCGCCAGCAGCTTGGCCTTATCCAGGGTGAGCTACGAGCAGTACTTC	CASSLALSRVSYEQYF
-	TRBD1	TRBV5-1	TRBJ1-4	TGCGCCAGCAGACCAACAGGGGGCACTGAAAAACTGTTTTTT	CASRPTGGTEKLFF
-	-	TRBV10-2	TRBJ2-7	TGCGCCAGCAGGGAGAAAGGCTTTGACAACGAGCAGTACTTC	CASREKGFDNEQYF
few	-	TRBV18	TRBJ2-6	TGTGCCAGCTCACCACGGGCTGGGGCCAACGTCCTGACTTTC	CASSPRAGANVLTF
-	-	TRBV5-1	TRBJ2-1	TGCGCCAGCAGCTTGCTCAGCTCCTACAATGAGCAGTTCTTC	CASSLLSSYNEQFF
-	-	TRBV3-1/TRBV3-2	TRBJ1-5	TGTGCCAGCAGCCAAGATTGGGGGGCGAATCAGCCCCAGCATTTT	CASSQDWGANQPQHF
-	-	TRBV5-1	TRBJ1-6	TGCGCCAGCAGCTTCCTCGCTGGGGGCTCGGATTCACCCCTCCACTTT	CASSFLAGGSDSPLHF
-	TRBD1	TRBV27	TRBJ1-6	TGTGCCAGCAGTTTTTCCCCCCTGTACAGGGGACTAACCTCCTATAATTCACCCCTCCACTTT	CASSFSPLYRGLTSYNSPLHF
-	-	TRBV27	TRBJ2-3	TGTGCCAGCAGTTTAAGCCCAGCGGATACGCAGTATTTT	CASSLSPADTQYF
-	-	TRBV14	TRBJ2-2	TGTGCCAGCAGCCAAGGCGGCAGGGCCTTGAATACCGGGGAGCTGTTTTTT	CASSQGGRALNTGELFF
-	-	TRBV30	TRBJ1-5	TGTGCCTGGGCCTATGGACGGAATCAGCCCCAGCATTTT	CAWAYGRNQPQHF
-	TRBD1	TRBV6-5	TRBJ1-5	TGTGCCAGCAGTTCACAGGGGGGGAATCAGCCCCAGCATTTT	CASSSQGGNQPQHF
-	TRBD1	TRBV5-1	TRBJ2-7	TGCGCCAGCAGCCCGGACCTACAGGGGCCGAACTACGAGCAGTACTTC	CASSPDLQGPNYEQYF
-	TRBD2	TRBV5-1	TRBJ2-1	TGCGCCAGCAGCTGGGGGACTAGTAATTATGAGCAGTTCTTC	CASSWGTSNYEQFF
-	-	TRBV7-9	TRBJ1-3	TGTGCCAGCAGCTTATCCACCGTGGGGCTAACTTCGGGAAACACCATATATTTT	CASSLSTVGLTSGNTIYF
once	-	TRBV21-1	TRBJ1-6	TGTGCCAGGAACAGGGTAAAGAATTCACCCCTCCACTTT	CARNRVKNSPLHF